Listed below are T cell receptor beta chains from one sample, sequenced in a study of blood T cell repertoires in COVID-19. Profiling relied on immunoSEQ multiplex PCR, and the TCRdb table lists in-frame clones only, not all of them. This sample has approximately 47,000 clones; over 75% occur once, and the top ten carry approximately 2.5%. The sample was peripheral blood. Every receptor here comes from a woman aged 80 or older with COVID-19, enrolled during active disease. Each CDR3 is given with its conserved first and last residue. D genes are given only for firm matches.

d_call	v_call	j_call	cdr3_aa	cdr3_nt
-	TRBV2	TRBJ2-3	CASRLWGGATDTQYF	TGTGCCAGCAGGTTGTGGGGGGGCGCCACAGATACGCAGTATTTT
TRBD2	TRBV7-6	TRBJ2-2	CASRASGAPWGELFF	TGTGCCAGCAGAGCCAGCGGGGCCCCTTGGGGGGAGCTGTTTTTT
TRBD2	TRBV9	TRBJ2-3	CASTPRGDPENTQYF	TGTGCCAGCACCCCCCGGGGGGACCCGGAAAATACGCAGTATTTT
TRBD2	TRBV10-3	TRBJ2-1	CAISELASGNEQFF	TGTGCCATCAGTGAGCTTGCTAGCGGCAATGAGCAGTTCTTC
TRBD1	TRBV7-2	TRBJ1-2	CASSLTGGLGYGYTF	TGTGCCAGCAGCTTAACAGGGGGCCTGGGCTATGGCTACACCTTC
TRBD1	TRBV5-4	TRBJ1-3	CASSATGVGNTIYF	TGTGCCAGCAGCGCGACAGGGGTAGGAAACACCATATATTTT
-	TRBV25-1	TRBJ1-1	CASSAGLGTEAFF	TGTGCCAGCAGTGCAGGGTTGGGTACTGAAGCTTTCTTT
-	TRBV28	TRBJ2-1	CASSSLRSRSSSYNEQFF	TGTGCCAGCAGTAGTTTGCGGAGCAGATCGAGCTCCTACAATGAGCAGTTCTTC
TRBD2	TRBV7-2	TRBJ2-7	CASSPGGTGRNEQYF	TGTGCCAGCAGCCCCGGGGGGACGGGAAGGAACGAGCAGTACTTC
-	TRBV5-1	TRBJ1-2	CASSPSQGNYGYTF	TGCGCCAGCTCCCCATCACAGGGAAACTATGGCTACACCTTC
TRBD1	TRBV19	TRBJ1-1	CASVWTGGEGVAFF	TGTGCCAGTGTTTGGACAGGGGGCGAAGGGGTAGCTTTCTTT
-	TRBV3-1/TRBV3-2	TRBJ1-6	CASSGDTMANSPLHF	TGTGCCAGCAGCGGGGACACGATGGCTAATTCACCCCTCCACTTT
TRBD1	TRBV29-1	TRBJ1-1	CSVEDNGRGHLAFF	TGCAGCGTTGAAGATAATGGCAGGGGGCATCTAGCTTTCTTT
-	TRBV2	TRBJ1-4	CASRQGSINEKLFF	TGTGCCAGCAGGCAGGGGTCTATTAATGAAAAACTGTTTTTT
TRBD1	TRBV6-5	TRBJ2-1	CASSYGDRGLWEQFF	TGTGCCAGCAGTTACGGGGACAGGGGACTTTGGGAGCAGTTCTTC
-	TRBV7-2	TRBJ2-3	CASSFTATTGDTQYF	TGTGCCAGCAGCTTCACGGCTACTACAGGGGATACGCAGTATTTT